One and the same sample provided the 29 T cell receptor beta chains below, sequenced in a study of T cell responses to AZD1222 COVID-19 vaccine (dated by TCRdb to 2020 to 2023). The library was built by means of the immunoSEQ multiplex PCR assay. TCRdb carries this immuneACCESS record with in-frame sequences only. Its versions omit some clonotypes, under half of them owing to an unresolved V gene in the studies checked, with the rest unexplained. The sample table lists about 120,000 clones, approximately 85% of them with a count of one. 9.4% of the sample lies in the top ten. What this sample's time point label stands for: baseline before first vaccination. The specimen was peripheral blood, collected on day 0 of AZD1222 vaccination. These receptor sequences come from an adult in good health.

This clone was seen just once. CDR3 protein: CASRWGHEQYF. CDR3 DNA: TGTGCCAGCAGATGGGGGCACGAGCAGTACTTC. V and J are TRBV28 and TRBJ2-7; D might be TRBD1 (6 bases). The germline V and J ends were trimmed by 6 bases and 5 bases, with 8 bases remaining between them. Germline lookup yields CDR1 MDHEN and CDR2 SYDVKM. The CDR3 contains 11 residues.

The chain employs TRBV4-3 and TRBJ2-7; possibly TRBD1 for D (5 bases). The CDR3 length is 14 residues. Trimming took 0 bases from V and 0 from J, leaving 6 bases between them. Germline CDR1 reads LGHNA; CDR2 reads YSLEER. This CDR3 reads CASSQEQGSYEQYF. The CDR3 DNA reads as TGCGCCAGCAGCCAAGAGCAGGGCTCCTACGAGCAGTACTTC.

The rearrangement joins TRBV5-1 to TRBJ1-2, with 8 bases that match TRBD1. The CDR3 has 15 amino acids. The trim removed 4 bases at V and 2 bases at J, leaving 7 bases unmatched. Germline values: CDR1 SGHRS, CDR2 YFSETQ. The DNA for the CDR3 is TGCGCCAGCAGCCCCGGACAGGGAACAAACTATGGCTACACCTTC. Protein: CASSPGQGTNYGYTF.

This chain connects TRBV6-2 or TRBV6-3 to TRBJ2-5; D is possibly TRBD2 (6 bases). Germline-derived CDR1 and CDR2 are MNHEY and SVGEGT. This CDR3 has 14 residues. Between the trimmed V and J ends, which lost 5 bases and 7 bases, there was a span of 17 bases. The CDR3 DNA sequence: TGTGCCAGCAGTGGAGGGGATATGCGGGGGACCCAGTACTTC. This translates into CASSGGDMRGTQYF.

This chain uses TRBV10-3 with TRBJ1-1, with 9 nucleotides matching TRBD1. J was trimmed by 6 bases and V by 4 bases; bases with no gene match: 12. Germline values: CDR1 ENHRY, CDR2 SYGVKD. This CDR3 spans 16 amino acids. In nucleotides, the CDR3 is TGTGCCATCAGTGGGACAGGGGTTTTGTCTTCTTCTGAAGCTTTCTTT. The encoded protein is CAISGTGVLSSSEAFF.

The rearrangement links TRBV12-3 or TRBV12-4 to TRBJ2-2; D is unclear. Trimming removed 10 bases at V and 1 base at J, with 10 bases between. This CDR3 contains 13 residues. The CDR3, as DNA: TGTGCCACCATCCTCATGAACACCGGGGAGCTGTTTTTT. Its protein is CATILMNTGELFF.

This chain joins TRBV7-2 and TRBJ1-1, with D unclear. Deletions cut 2 bases from V and 1 base from J, with 11 bases between. The CDR3 has 15 residues. Germline lookup yields CDR1 SGHTA and CDR2 FQGNSA. CDR3 nucleotides: TGTGCCAGCAGCTTAACCGGAAATGGGAACACTGAAGCTTTCTTT. This encodes CASSLTGNGNTEAFF. Based on the CDR3 plus reference TRBV7-2 and TRBJ1-1, the full variable domain is GAGVSQSPSNKVTEKGKDVELRCDPISGHTALYWYRQSLGQGLEFLIYFQGNSAPDKSGLPSDRFSAERTGGSVSTLTIQRTQQEDSAVYLCASSLTGNGNTEAFFGQGTRLTVV.

This clone was counted once. This chain links TRBV6-6 with TRBJ2-1, with D perhaps matching TRBD2 (6 bases). CDR1 MNHNY and CDR2 SVGAGI come from the germline V gene (reference sequence). The CDR3 runs 15 residues. The V end lost 3 bases, the J end lost 4 bases, and 13 bases lay between the germline ends. CDR3 bases: TGTGCCAGCAGTTATCGGGACTTATTTTACAATGAGCAGTTCTTC. This encodes CASSYRDLFYNEQFF.

This clone occurred once. The rearrangement links TRBV30 to TRBJ1-1; no reliable D call. V was trimmed by 6 bases and J by 3 bases, leaving 5 bases between them. Germline assignment: CDR1 GTSNPN and CDR2 SVGIG (reference sequence). The CDR3 loop spans 10 amino acids. The CDR3 sequence is CACTDTEAFF. The CDR3 nucleotides are TGTGCCTGTACTGACACTGAAGCTTTCTTT.

This chain connects TRBV7-2 to TRBJ2-1; D gene uncertain. The germline V gene encodes CDR1 SGHTA and CDR2 FQGNSA. The CDR3 runs to 14 residues. V was pared by 5 bases and J by 3 bases, with 11 bases between. CDR3 in DNA: TGTGCCAGCAGCCCCTGGACGCACTACAATGAGCAGTTCTTC. This codes for CASSPWTHYNEQFF.

The chain employs TRBV4-3 and TRBJ2-1, with D perhaps assigned TRBD1 or TRBD2 (6 bases each). There are 15 residues in the CDR3. Per the germline V gene, CDR1 is LGHNA and CDR2 is YSLEER. V lost 4 bases and J 10 bases, leaving 20 bases between the germline ends. The CDR3 coding sequence is TGCGCCAGCAGCCCGGGACTTCCTACTACAGGGGAGCAGTTCTTC. Amino acids: CASSPGLPTTGEQFF.

The genes are TRBV5-1 and TRBJ1-6; perhaps TRBD1 as D (6 bases). The germline V and J ends were trimmed by 2 bases and 1 base, with 7 bases remaining between them. The CDR3 runs to 15 residues. The germline CDR1 and CDR2 sequences are SGHRS and YFSETQ. In DNA form, the CDR3 reads TGCGCCAGCAGCTTCCAGGGGTCCTATAATTCACCCCTCCACTTT. It yields the protein CASSFQGSYNSPLHF.

The V and J genes are TRBV30 and TRBJ2-5; D perhaps matches TRBD2 (5 bases). The germline CDR1 and CDR2 sequences are GTSNPN and SVGIG (reference sequence). This CDR3 is built from 13 residues. With 5 bases removed from V and 5 bases from J, the gap between germline ends came to 15 bases. The CDR3 nucleotides are TGTGCCTGGGAAGTGACTGGCGGGGAGACCCAGTACTTC. It is translated as CAWEVTGGETQYF.

The chain joins TRBV30 to TRBJ2-3; the D is unclear. Trimming took off 2 bases at V and 3 bases at J, with 15 bases between the two ends. Germline CDR1 is GTSNPN and CDR2 is SVGIG (reference sequence). The CDR3 runs 15 residues. CDR3 coding DNA: TGTGCCTGGAGTTACAGCTGGCGAGGTACAGATACGCAGTATTTT. Amino acid sequence: CAWSYSWRGTDTQYF.

J is TRBJ2-5 and V is TRBV30, with D tentatively TRBD2 (6 bases). Germline lookup yields CDR1 GTSNPN and CDR2 SVGIG (reference sequence). The CDR3 is 13 residues long. Trimming shortened V by 2 bases and J by 2 bases, and 9 bases separated the two germline ends. DNA for the CDR3: TGTGCCTGGAGTACAGGACTACAAGAGACCCAGTACTTC. Translation: CAWSTGLQETQYF.

The V call is TRBV3-1 (or the pseudogene TRBV3-2), the J call TRBJ1-2, with D perhaps TRBD1 (5 bases). Germline CDR1 LGHDT, CDR2 YNNKEL (reference sequence). V was cut by 4 bases and J by 4 bases, with 13 bases left in between. CDR3 length: 14 residues. CDR3 DNA sequence: TGTGCCAGCAGCCTGTCAGCACAGGCCTATGGCTACACCTTC. Translated: CASSLSAQAYGYTF.

V gene TRBV5-1 combines with J gene TRBJ2-7; D could derive from TRBD1 or TRBD2 (7 bases each). Per germline, CDR1 SGHRS and CDR2 YFSETQ. The CDR3 has 15 residues. Trimming stripped 5 bases from V and 0 bases from J, with 15 bases between. CDR3 sequence: CASRVGGGSSYEQYF. CDR3 sequence (DNA): TGCGCCAGCAGGGTGGGAGGGGGCAGCTCCTACGAGCAGTACTTC.

The chain recombines TRBV2 with TRBJ2-6; D remains ambiguous. Germline V gene lookup returns CDR1 SNHLY and CDR2 FYNNEI. V was cut by 4 bases and J by 4 bases, with 11 bases left in between. The CDR3 loop spans 15 amino acids. The CDR3 sequence is CASSVSHAGANVLTF. The DNA for the CDR3 is TGTGCCAGCAGTGTGTCCCACGCCGGGGCCAACGTCCTGACTTTC.

The chain is built from TRBV30 and TRBJ1-2; 8 nucleotides line up with TRBD1. Per the germline V gene, CDR1 is GTSNPN and CDR2 is SVGIG (reference sequence). With V trimmed by 3 bases and J by 1 base, 4 bases remained unmatched. This CDR3 has 14 residues. CDR3 bases: TGTGCCTGGAGAGGGACAGGAATTAACTATGGCTACACCTTC. As protein: CAWRGTGINYGYTF. Using reference TRBV30 and TRBJ1-2 for the parts outside the CDR3, the full variable domain is SQTIHQWPATLVQPVGSPLSLECTVEGTSNPNLYWYRQAAGRGLQLLFYSVGIGQISSEVPQNLSASRPQDRQFILSSKKLLLSDSGFYLCAWRGTGINYGYTFGSGTRLTVV.

Details on this clone: This CDR3 is also generated by other DNA sequences in the sample. CDR3 in amino acids: CASSPADTQYF. CDR3 bases: TGTGCCAGCTCACCGGCAGATACGCAGTATTTT. The chain has TRBV18 and TRBJ2-3; D not certain. V shed 3 bases and J shed 4 bases, with 2 bases lying between them. From germline, CDR1 is KGHSH and CDR2 LQKENI. This CDR3 is built from 11 residues.

The chain joins TRBV5-4 to TRBJ2-7; possible D gene TRBD2, 6 bases. The V end lost 5 bases, the J end lost 4 bases, and 16 bases lay between the germline ends. The CDR3 contains 14 residues. From germline, CDR1 is SGHNT and CDR2 YYREEE (reference sequence). The CDR3 is CASSLGVAEYEQYF. CDR3 sequence (DNA): TGTGCCAGCAGTCTCGGGGTAGCGGAATACGAGCAGTACTTC.

V is TRBV27 and J is TRBJ1-1; D gene uncertain. The CDR3 extends over 11 amino acids. Germline-derived CDR1 and CDR2 are MNHEY and SMNVEV (reference sequence). Trimming stripped 4 bases from V and 8 bases from J, with 8 bases between. This chain's CDR3 is CASSSDGEAFF. DNA of the CDR3: TGTGCCAGCAGTTCGGACGGAGAAGCTTTCTTT.

This clone has just one count. The chain links TRBV7-2 to TRBJ1-6; tentatively, D is TRBD1 (5 bases). CDR1 and CDR2 (germline): SGHTA, FQGNSA. This CDR3 has 16 amino acids. V was shortened by 4 bases and J by 7 bases, with 17 bases between the two germline ends. The CDR3 region is CASSSRQMGLNSPLHF. CDR3 in DNA: TGTGCCAGCAGCTCCCGACAGATGGGCCTCAATTCACCCCTCCACTTT.

The J gene is TRBJ1-1, the V gene TRBV18, with TRBD1 matching 9 bases. CDR3 length: 15 residues. The ends lost 6 bases at V and 3 bases at J; junction bases unmatched: 8. Germline values: CDR1 KGHSH, CDR2 LQKENI. The CDR3 sequence is CASSGTGSSYTEAFF. Here the CDR3 DNA reads TGTGCCAGCTCCGGGACAGGGAGCTCGTACACTGAAGCTTTCTTT.

This chain links TRBV10-3 with TRBJ2-5; possibly TRBD1 for D (5 bases). V was shortened by 7 bases and J by 0 bases, with 9 bases between the two germline ends. The CDR3 sequence is 13 residues long. Germline V gives CDR1 ENHRY, CDR2 SYGVKD. CDR3: CAIKQVYQETQYF. The CDR3 coding sequence is TGTGCCATCAAACAGGTCTACCAAGAGACCCAGTACTTC.

The chain carries TRBV7-2 and TRBJ1-5; the D is unclear. The CDR3 has 14 amino acids. Germline V CDR1 and CDR2: SGHTA, FQGNSA. V lost 1 base, J lost 4 bases, and 8 bases lay in between. The CDR3 DNA reads as TGTGCCAGCAGCTTAGAAGGAGGGAATCAGCCCCAGCATTTT. Its translation is CASSLEGGNQPQHF.

This clone occurred a few times. The V gene is TRBV29-1, the J gene TRBJ2-7; D tentatively fits TRBD1 or TRBD2 (5 bases each). The CDR3 spans 14 residues. Deletions cut 4 bases from V and 3 bases from J, with 16 bases between. Germline CDR1 SQVTM, CDR2 ANQGSEA. CDR3 sequence reads: CSVGPGPWGYEQYF. The CDR3 DNA reads TGCAGCGTTGGACCGGGACCGTGGGGCTACGAGCAGTACTTC.

A single count supports this clone. This sequence joins TRBV9 and TRBJ2-2, with D perhaps TRBD1 (6 bases). Between the trimmed V and J ends, which lost 3 bases and 10 bases, there was a span of 10 bases. The germline gives CDR1 SGDLS, CDR2 YYNGEE. The CDR3 extends over 12 amino acids. In DNA, the CDR3 is TGTGCCAGCAGCGAACCGGGACAGGAGCTGTTTTTT. The encoded protein is CASSEPGQELFF.

This chain links TRBV6-5 with TRBJ1-2; no reliable D call. Per germline, CDR1 MNHEY and CDR2 SVGAGI. Trimming pared 5 bases from V and 1 base from J, leaving 11 bases between. CDR3 size: 14 residues. CDR3 in amino acids: CASSLREFNYGYTF. In DNA form, the CDR3 reads TGTGCCAGCAGTCTCCGGGAATTTAACTATGGCTACACCTTC.